This T cell receptor (beta chain) was documented in a study of early T cells in non-severe SARS-CoV-2 infection. The overall study: Unsorted whole-blood RNA was sequenced in bulk, leaving chains unpaired.

General study results and limits: Database matching using VDJdb favored anti-spike CD8 responses, with private and CD4 specificities left missing.

This clonotype has more than one count but fewer than ten. Its antigen is still unknown. The protocol attached unique molecular identifiers to individual cDNA molecules. TCRdb independently ran MiXCR on the 5' RACE reads; one entry per CDR3 protein. The repertoire has about 87,000 distinct CDR3 sequences, less than 15% of them found once; the top ten carry under 6.5%. Trimming took 8 bases from V and 3 from J, leaving 11 bases between them. The CDR3 is 12 residues long. The V gene's germline CDR1 is ENHRY and CDR2 SYGVKD. V and J are TRBV10-3 and TRBJ2-7; D gene ambiguous. The clonotype was recovered from an adult who was a healthcare worker with PCR-confirmed SARS-CoV-2 infection or an uninfected control (not recorded which). Sequenced: whole blood. The CDR3 DNA sequence: TGTGCCATCCAAACCCCAGGCTACGAGCAGTACTTC. It translates to CAIQTPGYEQYF.